The next 10 T cell receptor beta chains were all read from a single sample in a study of post-analysis software for immune sequencing data. The study, taken as a whole, reports: Patients had higher frequencies than controls of a handful of TRBV segments, including TRBV5-6, TRBV5-1 and TRBV20-1.

Their target antigens are unknown. Unique molecular identifiers were present in the TCR beta cDNA libraries. Via MiXCR, TCRdb re-called the PCR reads, giving one row per CDR3 protein. This table holds more than 500,000 distinct CDR3 sequences, approximately 31% found once. The sequencing input was blood. These receptors originate from a girl aged 2 to 17 with multiple sclerosis.

This clonotype was counted only a few times. The V call is TRBV7-9, the J call TRBJ1-2; 10 bases line up with TRBD1. Trimming took 3 bases from V and 3 from J; bases not matched to a gene: 7. The CDR3 contains 16 residues. CDR1 and CDR2 from the germline V gene are SEHNR and FQNEAQ (reference sequence). CDR3 sequence: CASSFSPGTGDYGYTF. DNA for the CDR3: TGTGCCAGCAGCTTTAGTCCCGGGACAGGGGACTATGGCTACACCTTC.

This clonotype showed up just a few times. CDR3 protein: CASSSRQGSYNEQFF. In DNA form, the CDR3 reads TGCGCCAGCAGCTCGCGACAGGGGTCCTACAATGAGCAGTTCTTC. This chain uses TRBV5-1 with TRBJ2-1, with 8 bases aligning to TRBD1. The CDR3 is 15 residues long. The germline CDR1 and CDR2 sequences are SGHRS and YFSETQ. V lost 3 bases and J lost 1; bases outside the gene matches: 3.

This clonotype was picked up a small number of times. The chain recombines TRBV7-2 with TRBJ1-2, with TRBD1 matching over 7 bases. This CDR3 contains 15 residues. Germline V gene sequence: CDR1 SGHTA, CDR2 FQGNSA. The J segment lost 7 bases and the V segment lost 4 bases, leaving 12 bases of the junction unmatched. CDR3 residues: CASSSRDSLRGGYTF. The CDR3 coding sequence is TGTGCCAGCAGCTCAAGGGACAGCCTAAGGGGTGGCTACACCTTC.

This chain connects TRBV9 to TRBJ1-2, with unresolved D. The germline gives CDR1 SGDLS, CDR2 YYNGEE. Trimming took 0 bases from V and 4 from J, leaving 10 bases between them. The CDR3 is made up of 14 amino acids. CDR3 DNA: TGTGCCAGCAGCGTAGACCCAGTGGCCTATGGCTACACCTTC. This codes for CASSVDPVAYGYTF.

A few counts support this clonotype. V gene TRBV10-3 combines with J gene TRBJ1-2; D may be TRBD1 (6 bases). The CDR3 length is 13 residues. V lost 5 bases and J 10 bases, leaving 17 bases between the germline ends. Per the germline V gene, CDR1 is ENHRY and CDR2 is SYGVKD. The CDR3 here is CAISPRDTPDYTF. The CDR3 nucleotides read TGTGCCATCAGTCCCCGGGACACCCCTGACTACACCTTC.

A single count supports this clonotype. Possible read error: a much larger clone is one base away. V gene TRBV6-5 combines with J gene TRBJ2-5; 8 positions agree with TRBD2. The J segment lost 8 bases and the V segment lost 5 bases, leaving 10 bases of the junction unmatched. The CDR3 spans 14 residues. CDR1 is MNHEY and CDR2 is SVGAGI in the germline V gene. DNA for the CDR3: TGTGCCAGCAGTGCGGGGGGAGACCTCGTCACCCAGTACTTC. Translated: CASSAGGDLVTQYF.

The chain is built from TRBV5-1 and TRBJ2-1; tentative D call: TRBD1 (5 bases). Germline CDR1 is SGHRS and CDR2 is YFSETQ. The V end lost 5 bases, the J end lost 4 bases, and 19 bases lay between the germline ends. The length of the CDR3 is 16 residues. The CDR3 DNA follows: TGCGCCAGCAGTAGTTTCCAGGGCATTACTTACAATGAGCAGTTCTTC. Translated, it gives CASSSFQGITYNEQFF.

This clonotype turned up a few times. The chain employs TRBV20-1 and TRBJ2-1, with a possible D match to TRBD1 (5 bases). Germline V CDR1 and CDR2: DFQATT, SNEGSKA (reference sequence). The CDR3 is made up of 12 amino acids. CDR3 sequence reads: CSPERTYNEQFF. CDR3 in DNA: TGCAGCCCAGAACGGACATACAATGAGCAGTTCTTC.

The chain joins TRBV5-6 to TRBJ2-3, with 9 bases aligning to TRBD1. With V trimmed by 3 bases and J by 3 bases, 5 bases remained unmatched. Germline CDR1 reads SGHDT; CDR2 reads YYEEEE. The CDR3 has 15 amino acids. In DNA, the CDR3 is TGTGCCAGCAGCTACGGTGGGACAGGGACAGATACGCAGTATTTT. It encodes CASSYGGTGTDTQYF.

The table lists this clonotype with a few counts. The chain links TRBV4-1 to TRBJ2-1; a weak D match, TRBD1 (6 bases). Deletions cut 4 bases from V and 0 bases from J, with 16 bases between. CDR1 MGHRA and CDR2 YSYEKL come from the germline V gene. The CDR3 is made up of 17 amino acids. The CDR3 DNA is TGCGCCAGCAGCCTTGGCAGAGGGGGTCGCTCCTACAATGAGCAGTTCTTC. As protein: CASSLGRGGRSYNEQFF.